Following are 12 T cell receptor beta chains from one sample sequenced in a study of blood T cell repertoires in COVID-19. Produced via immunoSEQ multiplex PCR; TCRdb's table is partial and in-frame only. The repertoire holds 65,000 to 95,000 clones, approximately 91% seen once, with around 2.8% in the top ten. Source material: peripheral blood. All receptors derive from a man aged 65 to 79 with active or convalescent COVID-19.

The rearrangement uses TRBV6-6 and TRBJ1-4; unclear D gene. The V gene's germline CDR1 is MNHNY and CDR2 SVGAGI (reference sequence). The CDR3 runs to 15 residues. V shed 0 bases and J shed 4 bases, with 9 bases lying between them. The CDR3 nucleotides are TGTGCCAGCAGTTACTCGGGCCGCCTTAATGAAAAACTGTTTTTT. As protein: CASSYSGRLNEKLFF.

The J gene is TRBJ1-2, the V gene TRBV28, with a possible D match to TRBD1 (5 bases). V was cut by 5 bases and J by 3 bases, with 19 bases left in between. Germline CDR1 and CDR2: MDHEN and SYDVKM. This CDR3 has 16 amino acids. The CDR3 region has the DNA TGTGCCAGCAGTCCCCTGGCAGGGCACCTTGACTATGGCTACACCTTC. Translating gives CASSPLAGHLDYGYTF.

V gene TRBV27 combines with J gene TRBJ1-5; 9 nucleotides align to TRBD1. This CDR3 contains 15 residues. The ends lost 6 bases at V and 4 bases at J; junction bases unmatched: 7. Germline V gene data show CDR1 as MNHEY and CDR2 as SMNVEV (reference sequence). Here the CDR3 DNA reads TGTGCCAGCAGCCGGACAGGGGCCGTAAATCAGCCCCAGCATTTT. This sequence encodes CASSRTGAVNQPQHF.

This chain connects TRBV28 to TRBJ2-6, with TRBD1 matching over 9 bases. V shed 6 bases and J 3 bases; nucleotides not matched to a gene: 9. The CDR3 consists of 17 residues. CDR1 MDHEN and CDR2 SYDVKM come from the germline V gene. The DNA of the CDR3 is TGTGCCAGCAGGATCGGGACAGGGAGGAGTGGGGCCAACGTCCTGACTTTC. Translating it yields CASRIGTGRSGANVLTF.

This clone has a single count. The CDR3 spells CASSLAGRTSIAFF. The DNA for the CDR3 is TGTGCCAGCAGTTTAGCCGGACGGACATCTATAGCTTTCTTT. V gene TRBV27 combines with J gene TRBJ1-1; the D gene is possibly TRBD1 (5 bases). V was pared by 2 bases and J by 10 bases, with 17 bases between. Germline CDR1 MNHEY, CDR2 SMNVEV (reference sequence). The CDR3 sequence is 14 residues long.

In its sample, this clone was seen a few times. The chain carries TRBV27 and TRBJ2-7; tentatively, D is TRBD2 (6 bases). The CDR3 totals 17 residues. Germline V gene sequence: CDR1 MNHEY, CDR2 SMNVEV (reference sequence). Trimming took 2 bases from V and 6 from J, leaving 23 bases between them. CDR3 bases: TGTGCCAGCAGTTTAATACCCTCGGGAGTTGTCAGTTGCGAGCAGTACTTC. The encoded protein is CASSLIPSGVVSCEQYF.

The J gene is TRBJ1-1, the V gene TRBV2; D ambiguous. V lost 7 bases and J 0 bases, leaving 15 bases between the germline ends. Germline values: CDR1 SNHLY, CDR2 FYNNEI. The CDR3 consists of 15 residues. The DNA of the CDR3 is TGTGCCAGCACTGCCGAGGCAAGGATGAACACTGAAGCTTTCTTT. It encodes CASTAEARMNTEAFF.

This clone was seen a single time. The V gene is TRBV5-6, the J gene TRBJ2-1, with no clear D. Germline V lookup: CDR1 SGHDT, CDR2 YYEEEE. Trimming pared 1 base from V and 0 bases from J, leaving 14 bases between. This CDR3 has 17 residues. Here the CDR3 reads CASSLYVFTSSYNEQFF. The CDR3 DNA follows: TGTGCCAGCAGCTTGTATGTGTTCACGAGCTCCTACAATGAGCAGTTCTTC.

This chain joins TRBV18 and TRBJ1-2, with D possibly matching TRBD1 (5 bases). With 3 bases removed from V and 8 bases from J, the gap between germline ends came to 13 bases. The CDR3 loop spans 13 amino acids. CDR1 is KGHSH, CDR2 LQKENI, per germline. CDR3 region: CASSPKQESGYTF. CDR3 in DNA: TGTGCCAGCTCACCTAAACAGGAATCCGGCTACACCTTC. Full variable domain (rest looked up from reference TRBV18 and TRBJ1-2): NAGVMQNPRHLVRRRGQEARLRCSPMKGHSHVYWYRQLPEEGLKFMVYLQKENIIDESGMPKERFSAEFPKEGPSILRIQQVVRGDSAAYFCASSPKQESGYTFGSGTRLTVV.

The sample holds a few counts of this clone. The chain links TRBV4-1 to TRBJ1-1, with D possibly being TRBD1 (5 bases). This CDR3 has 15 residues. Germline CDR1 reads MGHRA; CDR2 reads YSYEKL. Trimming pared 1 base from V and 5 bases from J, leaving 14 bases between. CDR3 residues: CASSQAPGLWTEAFF. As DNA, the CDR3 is TGCGCCAGCAGCCAAGCCCCGGGACTATGGACTGAAGCTTTCTTT.

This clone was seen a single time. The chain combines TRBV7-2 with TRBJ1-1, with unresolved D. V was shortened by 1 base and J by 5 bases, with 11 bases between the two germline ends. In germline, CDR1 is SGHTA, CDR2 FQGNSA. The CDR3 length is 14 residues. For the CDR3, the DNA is TGTGCCAGCAGCTTAGTTGTCCCCGCGACTGAAGCTTTCTTT. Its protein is CASSLVVPATEAFF.

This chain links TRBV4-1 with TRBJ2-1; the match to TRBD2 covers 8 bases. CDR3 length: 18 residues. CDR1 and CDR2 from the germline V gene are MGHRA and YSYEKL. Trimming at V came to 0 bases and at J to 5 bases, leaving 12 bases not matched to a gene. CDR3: CASSQDIARGDTNNEQFF. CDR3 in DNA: TGCGCCAGCAGCCAAGATATCGCGCGGGGGGATACTAACAATGAGCAGTTCTTC.